The rows below give T cell receptor beta chains drawn from one sample of a study of control samples from healthy donors and cancer patients. Sequencing used immunoSEQ multiplex PCR; TCRdb keeps in-frame clones, though not all of them. Counted here are 120,000 to 150,000 clones, 80% to 95% occurring once; the ten biggest clones make up 5.8%. Sequenced sample: blood. These receptors were obtained from a man between 18 and 29 years old in good health. Each CDR3 is given with its conserved first and last residue. The order of the fields is J gene, clone size, D gene, V gene, CDR3 protein, CDR3 DNA. D genes are given only for firm matches. Size values are once, few and many counts, or a class for expanded clones, and some rows have none.

TRBJ1-2 . . TRBV6-5 CASRSGGNYGYTF TGTGCCAGCAGGTCCGGAGGAAACTATGGCTACACCTTC
TRBJ1-4 . . TRBV4-1 CASSLGHNGEKLFF TGCGCCAGCAGCCTGGGACATAATGGCGAAAAACTGTTTTTT
TRBJ2-7 once TRBD2 TRBV4-2 CASSQVAGSYEQYF TGTGCCAGCAGCCAAGTAGCGGGAAGCTACGAGCAGTACTTC
TRBJ2-7 . TRBD2 TRBV6-2/TRBV6-3 CASSYPRNPGLAGIGSYEQYF TGTGCCAGCAGTTACCCCCGCAACCCGGGACTAGCGGGAATCGGGTCCTACGAGCAGTACTTC
TRBJ1-2 . . TRBV12-3/TRBV12-4 CASSLEHAYGYTF TGTGCCAGCAGCTTAGAGCATGCCTATGGCTACACCTTC
TRBJ1-2 . . TRBV29-1 CSVWTPNYGYTF TGCAGCGTTTGGACACCTAACTATGGCTACACCTTC
TRBJ1-2 . . TRBV7-9 CASSLEGRVGGYTF TGTGCCAGCAGCTTAGAAGGCAGGGTGGGTGGCTACACCTTC
TRBJ1-4 . . TRBV6-5 CASSRKTYTNEKLFF TGTGCCAGCAGCCGTAAGACATACACTAATGAAAAACTGTTTTTT
TRBJ1-1 . TRBD1 TRBV18 CASSPVPARGLLNTEAFF TGTGCCAGCTCACCAGTGCCGGCAAGGGGGCTGTTGAACACTGAAGCTTTCTTT
TRBJ2-6 . TRBD2 TRBV6-6 CASSYSGGAGANVLTF TGTGCCAGCAGCTACTCGGGGGGTGCGGGGGCCAACGTCCTGACTTTC
TRBJ2-3 . TRBD2 TRBV20-1 CSASRRGRTDTQYF TGCAGTGCTAGTAGGCGCGGGAGGACAGATACGCAGTATTTT
TRBJ1-1 . . TRBV5-6 CASSLGQGREWTEAFF TGTGCCAGCAGCTTGGGTCAGGGGCGAGAGTGGACTGAAGCTTTCTTT
TRBJ1-5 . TRBD1 TRBV19 CASSGDRDGSNQPQHF TGTGCCAGTAGCGGCGACAGGGACGGTAGCAATCAGCCCCAGCATTTT
TRBJ1-6 . . TRBV7-2 CASSLSSYNSPLHF TGTGCCAGCAGCCTGAGCTCCTATAATTCACCCCTCCACTTT
TRBJ1-1 . TRBD1 TRBV11-2 CASSFPRGRREIAEAFF TGTGCCAGCAGCTTCCCCAGGGGGCGGAGAGAGATCGCTGAAGCTTTCTTT
TRBJ2-7 . . TRBV19 CASSPGTGTYEQYF TGTGCCAGTAGTCCCGGGACTGGTACCTACGAGCAGTACTTC
TRBJ2-5 . . TRBV19 CASSQGGRETQYF TGTGCCAGTAGTCAAGGGGGTCGGGAGACCCAGTACTTC
TRBJ2-5 once . TRBV9 CASNPGGGGETQYF TGTGCCAGCAACCCAGGTGGAGGCGGAGAGACCCAGTACTTC
TRBJ2-2 . . TRBV29-1 CSVVGTNTGELFF TGCAGCGTTGTTGGAACGAACACCGGGGAGCTGTTTTTT
TRBJ1-5 once . TRBV27 CASTDRINQPQHF TGTGCCAGCACCGACAGGATCAATCAGCCCCAGCATTTT
TRBJ2-3 . TRBD2 TRBV6-5 CASSRGGPGDTQYF TGTGCCAGCTCGAGGGGAGGGCCGGGAGATACGCAGTATTTT
TRBJ1-3 . . TRBV13 CASSPKGRGNTIYF TGTGCCAGCAGCCCCAAGGGACGAGGAAACACCATATATTTT
TRBJ1-6 . . TRBV7-2 CASSRSARSPLHF TGTGCCAGCAGCCGTTCCGCCCGTTCACCCCTCCACTTT
TRBJ2-4 . . TRBV6-5 CASRKLGGSEYF TGTGCCAGCAGAAAACTAGGGGGATCGGAGTACTTC
TRBJ2-3 . TRBD2 TRBV7-3 CASSFSGRATDTQYF TGTGCCAGCAGCTTCAGCGGGAGGGCCACAGATACGCAGTATTTT
TRBJ2-4 . . TRBV6-5 CASSWGGQGIQYF TGTGCCAGCAGTTGGGGGGGCCAGGGCATTCAGTACTTC
TRBJ2-5 . . TRBV27 CASTGYYRDGGGETQYF TGTGCCAGCACCGGATACTACAGGGATGGTGGTGGAGAGACCCAGTACTTC
TRBJ1-6 . TRBD1 TRBV4-3 CASSQDGPGGRSPLHF TGCGCCAGCAGCCAAGATGGGCCAGGGGGTAGATCACCCCTCCACTTT
TRBJ2-4 . . TRBV4-2 CASSPIVSALAKNIQYF TGTGCCAGCAGTCCGATCGTCAGCGCCCTAGCCAAAAACATTCAGTACTTC
TRBJ2-3 . TRBD2 TRBV5-6 CASSFTSGDYTDTQYF TGTGCCAGCAGTTTTACTAGCGGAGATTACACAGATACGCAGTATTTT
TRBJ2-1 . . TRBV14 CASSQELVDEQFF TGTGCCAGCAGCCAAGAATTAGTAGATGAGCAGTTCTTC
TRBJ1-2 . . TRBV18 CASSPVRAGVSIFGYTF TGTGCCAGCTCACCAGTGAGGGCAGGGGTTTCGATTTTTGGCTACACCTTC
TRBJ2-7 . . TRBV7-2 CASSSLDYGEQYF TGTGCCAGCAGCTCACTAGACTACGGCGAGCAGTACTTC
TRBJ2-5 . TRBD1 TRBV7-2 CASSSPTGPRGDQYF TGTGCCAGCAGCTCACCGACAGGGCCGAGGGGTGACCAGTACTTC
TRBJ1-1 . . TRBV28 CASSLPGTNTEAFF TGTGCCAGCAGTTTACCGGGCACGAACACTGAAGCTTTCTTT
TRBJ2-2 . TRBD2 TRBV14 CASSHLGLAGARRYTGELFF TGTGCCAGCAGCCACCTGGGACTAGCGGGAGCCCGGAGGTACACCGGGGAGCTGTTTTTT
TRBJ2-1 once . TRBV5-1 CASSLGDGEQFF TGCGCCAGCAGCTTGGGGGACGGTGAGCAGTTCTTC
TRBJ1-3 . TRBD1 TRBV19 CASRRTGVNSGNTIYF TGTGCCAGTAGGAGAACAGGGGTAAACTCTGGAAACACCATATATTTT
TRBJ2-1 . TRBD2 TRBV30 CAWSSLAGVWLNEQFF TGTGCCTGGAGTTCGCTAGCGGGAGTTTGGTTGAATGAGCAGTTCTTC
TRBJ2-2 . . TRBV11-2 CASSSTGTGELFF TGTGCCAGCAGCTCAACAGGCACCGGGGAGCTGTTTTTT
TRBJ1-4 few . TRBV27 CASSLPGPNEKLFF TGTGCCAGCAGTTTACCGGGTCCTAATGAAAAACTGTTTTTT
TRBJ1-5 . TRBD1 TRBV18 CASSPEQGVHQPQHF TGTGCCAGCTCACCAGAACAGGGGGTCCATCAGCCCCAGCATTTT
TRBJ1-5 . . TRBV9 CASSKLRHGGGQPQHF TGTGCCAGCAGCAAACTGAGGCACGGGGGGGGTCAGCCCCAGCATTTT
TRBJ2-7 once TRBD2 TRBV24-1 CATSNSGSFNEQYF TGTGCCACCAGTAATAGCGGGAGTTTTAACGAGCAGTACTTC
TRBJ1-4 . . TRBV18 CASSTGSTNEKLFF TGTGCCAGCTCTACAGGCTCAACTAATGAAAAACTGTTTTTT